Presented here are 32 T cell receptor beta chains from one specimen sequenced in a study of Ad26.COV2.S vaccination and SARS-CoV-2 variants. The assay was immunoSEQ multiplex PCR, and TCRdb's table has in-frame clones only and misses some. The table shows about 420,000 clones, with around 87% occurring only once. As for treatment: approximately 18 received Ad26.COV2.S at low or high dose, single or two shots; a few received placebo; per-sample allocation not given. The investigators took samples on day 63 after the first vaccine or placebo injection. The sample was peripheral blood, taken in a trial of Ad26.COV2.S vaccine versus placebo. Receptor source: a person aged 18-60 years who received the Ad26.COV2.S COVID-19 vaccine or a placebo.

The sample holds a few counts of this clone. The sample carries other DNA sequences with the same CDR3. The gene calls are TRBV5-4 and TRBJ2-7, with TRBD1 matching 9 bases. V was clipped by 3 bases and J by 1 base; unmatched bases: 2. Per the germline V gene, CDR1 is SGHNT and CDR2 is YYREEE (reference sequence). The CDR3 is 14 amino acids. This chain's CDR3 is CASSWGQGSYEQYF. The CDR3 DNA reads TGTGCCAGCAGCTGGGGACAGGGATCCTACGAGCAGTACTTC. Complete variable domain (other parts from reference TRBV5-4 and TRBJ2-7): ETGVTQSPTHLIKTRGQQVTLRCSSQSGHNTVSWYQQALGQGPQFIFQYYREEENGRGNFPPRFSGLQFPNYSSELNVNALELDDSALYLCASSWGQGSYEQYFGPGTRLTVT.

The chain links TRBV5-1 to TRBJ2-2, with D perhaps TRBD1 (6 bases). Germline V lookup: CDR1 SGHRS, CDR2 YFSETQ. Trimming left V 0 bases short and J 0 bases short, with 12 bases between. The length of the CDR3 is 17 residues. In nucleotides, the CDR3 is TGCGCCAGCAGCTTGGCGTCTACAGGGACGAACACCGGGGAGCTGTTTTTT. Encoded protein: CASSLASTGTNTGELFF.

J is TRBJ1-1 and V is TRBV4-2; D is possibly TRBD1 (5 bases). With 4 bases removed from V and 4 bases from J, the gap between germline ends came to 16 bases. Per germline, CDR1 LGHNA and CDR2 YNFKEQ. This CDR3 is 15 amino acids long. CDR3 residues: CASSPAGGGGTEAFF. The CDR3 DNA sequence: TGTGCCAGCAGCCCCGCAGGTGGGGGAGGCACTGAAGCTTTCTTT.

The chain links TRBV4-2 to TRBJ1-2; unclear D gene. CDR1 LGHNA and CDR2 YNFKEQ come from the germline V gene. Trimming left V 3 bases short and J 4 bases short, with 15 bases between. This CDR3 spans 15 amino acids. This CDR3 is CASSQLIIGSYGYTF. The CDR3 region has the DNA TGTGCCAGCAGCCAGCTCATTATCGGGAGCTATGGCTACACCTTC.

The V gene is TRBV7-2, the J gene TRBJ1-2; no clear D gene. The CDR3 is 13 residues long. V was trimmed by 8 bases and J by 4 bases, leaving 14 bases between them. From germline, CDR1 is SGHTA and CDR2 FQGNSA. In DNA form, the CDR3 reads TGTGCCAGCTCTAAGGAGCGCCTCTATGGCTACACCTTC. It yields the protein CASSKERLYGYTF.

This chain connects TRBV6-5 to TRBJ1-2; D possibly corresponds to TRBD1 (6 bases). V lost 3 bases, J lost 4 bases, and 12 bases lay in between. CDR1 and CDR2 from the germline V gene are MNHEY and SVGAGI. The length of the CDR3 is 14 residues. The CDR3 sequence is CASSYSVRGYGYTF. The CDR3 DNA is TGTGCCAGCAGTTATTCCGTCAGGGGCTATGGCTACACCTTC.

CDR3 DNA: TGTGCCAGCAGTTCATCTTCTACTTATACGCAGTATTTT. This encodes CASSSSSTYTQYF. The genes are TRBV27 and TRBJ2-3; D gene unclear. This CDR3 region has 13 residues. The ends were cut back, 4 bases at V and 7 bases at J, with 12 bases in the middle. Germline values: CDR1 MNHEY, CDR2 SMNVEV (reference sequence).

The CDR3 DNA is TGTGCCAGCAGCTTAGGACTTTCTTCGCTCGAGACCCAGTACTTC. This gives the protein CASSLGLSSLETQYF. This chain joins TRBV7-8 and TRBJ2-5; D is unresolved. The CDR3 has 15 residues. Per the germline V gene, CDR1 is SGHVS and CDR2 is FQNEAQ. V shed 1 base and J shed 5 bases, with 14 bases lying between them.

This clone was observed a few times. The genes are TRBV6-6 and TRBJ2-2, with D unresolved. V was pared by 5 bases and J by 6 bases, with 13 bases between. The V gene's germline CDR1 is MNHNY and CDR2 SVGAGI (reference sequence). The CDR3 loop spans 14 amino acids. The CDR3 protein is CASSTPAASGELFF. The CDR3 DNA follows: TGTGCCAGCAGTACCCCCGCGGCTTCCGGGGAGCTGTTTTTT.

The rearrangement joins TRBV12-3 or TRBV12-4 to TRBJ1-6, with D perhaps matching TRBD1 (5 bases). V shed 8 bases and J shed 8 bases, with 13 bases lying between them. There are 13 residues in the CDR3. The CDR3 reads CASVGAGHSPLHF. The CDR3 DNA sequence: TGTGCCAGCGTCGGGGCCGGGCATTCACCCCTCCACTTT.

The chain employs TRBV6-1 and TRBJ2-1; 7 bases line up with TRBD2. This CDR3 is 15 amino acids long. Trimming took 1 base from V and 5 from J; bases not matched to a gene: 5. Germline V gene data show CDR1 as MNHNS and CDR2 as SASEGT. The DNA for the CDR3 is TGTGCCAGCAGTGAAGGCCTAGCGGACCACAATGAGCAGTTCTTC. Translating gives CASSEGLADHNEQFF.

The V and J genes are TRBV6-1 and TRBJ2-6; either TRBD1 or TRBD2 may fit D (5 bases each). V lost 0 bases and J 3 bases, leaving 9 bases between the germline ends. The CDR3 runs 16 residues. Per germline, CDR1 MNHNS and CDR2 SASEGT. DNA of the CDR3: TGTGCCAGCAGTGAAGCCTTGGGGGTTGGGGCCAACGTCCTGACTTTC. Translated: CASSEALGVGANVLTF.

The rearrangement links TRBV9 to TRBJ2-3; 7 positions match TRBD1. Germline values: CDR1 SGDLS, CDR2 YYNGEE. This CDR3 is built from 14 residues. Trimming cost V 5 bases and J 1 base; bases outside gene matches: 4. DNA of the CDR3: TGTGCCAGCAGTGACGGACAGGGCACAGATACGCAGTATTTT. Encoded protein: CASSDGQGTDTQYF.

The chain has TRBV29-1 and TRBJ2-7, with 8 positions matching TRBD1. Trimming cost V 6 bases and J 2 bases; bases outside gene matches: 3. The CDR3 length is 12 residues. Germline-derived CDR1 and CDR2 are SQVTM and ANQGSEA. CDR3 region: CSVTGVAYEQYF. The CDR3 DNA sequence: TGCAGCGTGACAGGGGTCGCCTACGAGCAGTACTTC.

J is TRBJ2-7 and V is TRBV5-5; TRBD1 matches at 7 bases. The CDR3 is made up of 13 amino acids. CDR1 and CDR2 (germline): SGHKS, YYEKEE (reference sequence). The trim removed 4 bases at V and 1 base at J, leaving 2 bases unmatched. In DNA form, the CDR3 reads TGTGCCAGCAGCCGGGGACAGTCCTACGAGCAGTACTTC. The encoded protein is CASSRGQSYEQYF.

The chain combines TRBV3-1 (or the pseudogene TRBV3-2) with TRBJ2-5; D uncertain. The CDR3 totals 13 residues. Looked up from germline, CDR1 is LGHDT and CDR2 is YNNKEL (reference sequence). Trimming took 4 bases from V and 5 from J, leaving 11 bases between them. CDR3 DNA sequence: TGTGCCAGCAGCCCAGTTGGGTCTGAGACCCAGTACTTC. Translation: CASSPVGSETQYF.

The chain carries TRBV12-3 or TRBV12-4 and TRBJ2-5; no clear D. There are 11 residues in the CDR3. V lost 4 bases and J lost 7, with 7 bases in between. CDR3 in DNA: TGTGCCAGCAGTTCAGCATGGACCCAGTACTTC. Amino acids: CASSSAWTQYF.

The V and J genes are TRBV18 and TRBJ1-4; tentatively, D is TRBD1 (5 bases). Germline loops: CDR1 KGHSH, CDR2 LQKENI. CDR3 size: 14 residues. Trimming removed 3 bases from V and 7 bases from J, with 12 bases in between. CDR3 amino acids: CASSPGHSSEKLFF. The CDR3 coding sequence is TGTGCCAGCTCACCCGGACATTCCAGTGAAAAACTGTTTTTT.

This chain links TRBV29-1 with TRBJ2-7; no clear D gene. The V and J ends lost 2 bases and 0 bases respectively, with 5 bases between them. Germline V gives CDR1 SQVTM, CDR2 ANQGSEA. The CDR3 spans 12 residues. The CDR3 sequence is CSVEQSSYEQYF. DNA for the CDR3: TGCAGCGTTGAACAGTCCTCCTACGAGCAGTACTTC.

V usage is TRBV19 and J usage is TRBJ1-6; the match to TRBD1 covers 9 bases. The CDR3 runs to 16 residues. The junction had 13 bases not matched to a gene; V was cut back by 7 bases and J by 9 bases. Per germline, CDR1 LNHDA and CDR2 SQIVND (reference sequence). CDR3 region: CASTMRVGTGSSPLHF. In DNA form, the CDR3 reads TGTGCCAGTACTATGCGCGTCGGGACAGGGAGTTCACCCCTCCACTTT.

The chain has TRBV9 and TRBJ1-6; D ambiguous. CDR3 length: 18 residues. Germline V lookup: CDR1 SGDLS, CDR2 YYNGEE. Trimming removed 4 bases at V and 4 bases at J, with 21 bases between. This CDR3 reads CASSSAPGGFGYNSPLHF. In nucleotides, the CDR3 is TGTGCCAGCAGCTCGGCCCCGGGAGGGTTCGGATATAATTCACCCCTCCACTTT.

The J gene is TRBJ2-2, the V gene TRBV3-1 (or the pseudogene TRBV3-2), with a possible D match to TRBD1 (5 bases). Per the germline V gene, CDR1 is LGHDT and CDR2 is YNNKEL (reference sequence). V lost 4 bases to trimming and J lost 6 bases, with 15 bases between them. The CDR3 is made up of 15 amino acids. The CDR3 protein is CASSRRTITPGELFF. For the CDR3, the DNA is TGTGCCAGCAGCCGCAGGACAATTACACCCGGGGAGCTGTTTTTT.

The CDR3, as DNA: TGCGCCAGCAGCGACCGGGACAGCTCCTACGAGCAGTACTTC. Protein sequence: CASSDRDSSYEQYF. The chain carries TRBV5-1 and TRBJ2-7; 7 bases align to TRBD1. This CDR3 contains 14 residues. The V gene's germline CDR1 is SGHRS and CDR2 YFSETQ. V trimming: 4 bases; J trimming: 0 bases; junction bases outside the gene matches: 4. Filled out from reference TRBV5-1 and TRBJ2-7, the complete variable domain reads KAGVTQTPRYLIKTRGQQVTLSCSPISGHRSVSWYQQTPGQGLQFLFEYFSETQRNKGNFPGRFSGRQFSNSRSEMNVSTLELGDSALYLCASSDRDSSYEQYFGPGTRLTVT.

The genes are TRBV4-1 and TRBJ2-1, with D possibly being TRBD1 or TRBD2 (5 bases each). V lost 4 bases and J 1 base, leaving 14 bases between the germline ends. Germline V gives CDR1 MGHRA, CDR2 YSYEKL. The CDR3 length is 16 residues. The CDR3 bases are TGCGCCAGCAGCCCTGCAGGGTGGAGGTCCTACAATGAGCAGTTCTTC. Protein: CASSPAGWRSYNEQFF.

For this clone: One end of the junction is discordant with germline, which a read error may explain. This chain connects TRBV28 to TRBJ2-7; 7 bases are shared with TRBD1. There are 11 residues in the CDR3. Germline-derived CDR1 and CDR2 are MDHEN and SYDVKM. The CDR3 DNA reads TGTGCCACCCACGAGGGGGCCAGTCGGAACTTC. This codes for CATHEGASRNF. The entire variable domain, with the rest obtained from reference TRBV28 and TRBJ2-7, is as follows: DVKVTQSSRYLVKRTGEKVFLECVQDMDHENMFWYRQDPGLGLRLIYFSYDVKMKEKGDIPEGYSVSREKKERFSLILESASTNQTSMYLCATHEGASRNFGPGTRLTVT.

The genes are TRBV15 and TRBJ2-1; a possible D gene is TRBD1 (6 bases). This CDR3 region has 17 residues. Germline assignment: CDR1 LNHNV and CDR2 YYDKDF (reference sequence). The ends were cut back, 3 bases at V and 0 bases at J, with 15 bases in the middle. CDR3: CATSRAPGHSSYNEQFF. The CDR3, as DNA: TGTGCCACCAGCAGGGCACCGGGACATAGCTCCTACAATGAGCAGTTCTTC.

This chain links TRBV9 with TRBJ2-1; perhaps TRBD1 as D (5 bases). CDR1 SGDLS and CDR2 YYNGEE come from the germline V gene. V was pared by 4 bases and J by 8 bases, with 10 bases between. The CDR3 has 12 amino acids. CDR3 sequence: CASSPETDEQFF. The DNA of the CDR3 is TGTGCCAGCAGCCCGGAGACAGATGAGCAGTTCTTC.

This chain links TRBV7-9 with TRBJ2-3; D unclear. Germline V lookup: CDR1 SEHNR, CDR2 FQNEAQ (reference sequence). CDR3 length: 15 residues. V was clipped by 1 base and J by 4 bases, with 12 bases between them. CDR3 nucleotide sequence: TGTGCCAGCAGCTTAGGGAACCTGGACGCAGATACGCAGTATTTT. Translated: CASSLGNLDADTQYF.

The chain recombines TRBV5-1 with TRBJ2-3; tentative D call: TRBD1 (6 bases). Germline V gives CDR1 SGHRS, CDR2 YFSETQ. Trimming pared 0 bases from V and 3 bases from J, leaving 8 bases between. The CDR3 sequence is 14 residues long. In DNA form, the CDR3 reads TGCGCCAGCAGCTTGGGACAGGTTACAGATACGCAGTATTTT. Translated: CASSLGQVTDTQYF. Supplemented by reference TRBV5-1 and TRBJ2-3, the full variable domain reads KAGVTQTPRYLIKTRGQQVTLSCSPISGHRSVSWYQQTPGQGLQFLFEYFSETQRNKGNFPGRFSGRQFSNSRSEMNVSTLELGDSALYLCASSLGQVTDTQYFGPGTRLTVL.

Here the CDR3 DNA reads TGTGCCAGCAGTGCAAAATGGCAGGGGTCAGATACGCAGTATTTT. Protein product: CASSAKWQGSDTQYF. The rearrangement joins TRBV28 to TRBJ2-3; D is perhaps TRBD1 (6 bases). This CDR3 region has 15 residues. CDR1 is MDHEN, CDR2 SYDVKM, per germline. Trimming pared 5 bases from V and 4 bases from J, leaving 16 bases between.

This chain uses TRBV3-1 (or the pseudogene TRBV3-2) with TRBJ2-7; a possible D gene is TRBD2 (5 bases). The ends were cut back, 1 base at V and 3 bases at J, with 13 bases in the middle. The CDR3 spans 15 residues. In germline, CDR1 is LGHDT, CDR2 YNNKEL (reference sequence). The CDR3 region has the DNA TGTGCCAGCAGCCAAGTGCCCTCGGGATACTACGAGCAGTACTTC. This translates into CASSQVPSGYYEQYF.

Turning to this clone: Other DNA sequences in the sample encode the same CDR3. V is TRBV6-2 or TRBV6-3 and J is TRBJ2-7; D gene uncertain. Germline assignment: CDR1 MNHEY and CDR2 SVGEGT. CDR3 length: 11 amino acids. V lost 6 bases and J lost 2, with 5 bases in between. CDR3 DNA: TGTGCCAGCAGCCGTACCTACGAGCAGTACTTC. It is translated as CASSRTYEQYF.